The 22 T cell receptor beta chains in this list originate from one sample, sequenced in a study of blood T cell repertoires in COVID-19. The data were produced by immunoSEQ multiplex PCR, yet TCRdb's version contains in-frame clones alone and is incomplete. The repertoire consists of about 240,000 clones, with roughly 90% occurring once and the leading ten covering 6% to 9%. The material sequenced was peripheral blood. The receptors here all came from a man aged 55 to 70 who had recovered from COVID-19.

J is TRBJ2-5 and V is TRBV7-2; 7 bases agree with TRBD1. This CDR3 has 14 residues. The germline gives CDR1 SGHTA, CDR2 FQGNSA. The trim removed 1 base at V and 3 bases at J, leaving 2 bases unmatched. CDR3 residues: CASSLVGQKETQYF. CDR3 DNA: TGTGCCAGCAGCTTAGTGGGACAGAAAGAGACCCAGTACTTC.

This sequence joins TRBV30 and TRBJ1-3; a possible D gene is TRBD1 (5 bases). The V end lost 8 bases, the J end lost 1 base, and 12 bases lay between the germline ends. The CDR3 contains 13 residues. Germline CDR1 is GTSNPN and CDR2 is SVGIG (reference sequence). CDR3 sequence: CASAGGSGNTIYF. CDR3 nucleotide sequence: TGTGCCAGCGCGGGGGGGTCTGGAAACACCATATATTTT.

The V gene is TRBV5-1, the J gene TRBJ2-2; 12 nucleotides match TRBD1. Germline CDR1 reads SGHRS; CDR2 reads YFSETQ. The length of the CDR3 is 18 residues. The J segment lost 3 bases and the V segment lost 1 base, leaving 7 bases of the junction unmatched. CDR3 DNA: TGCGCCAGCAGCTTGATAGGGACAGGGGGCGCGGACACCGGGGAGCTGTTTTTT. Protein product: CASSLIGTGGADTGELFF. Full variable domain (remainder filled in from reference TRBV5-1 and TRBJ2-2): KAGVTQTPRYLIKTRGQQVTLSCSPISGHRSVSWYQQTPGQGLQFLFEYFSETQRNKGNFPGRFSGRQFSNSRSEMNVSTLELGDSALYLCASSLIGTGGADTGELFFGEGSRLTVL.

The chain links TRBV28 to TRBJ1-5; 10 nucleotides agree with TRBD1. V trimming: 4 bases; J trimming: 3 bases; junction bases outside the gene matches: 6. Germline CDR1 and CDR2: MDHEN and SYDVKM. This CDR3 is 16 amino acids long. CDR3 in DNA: TGTGCCAGCAGTTCGGGGACAGGGGTCCCCAATCAGCCCCAGCATTTT. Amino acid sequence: CASSSGTGVPNQPQHF.

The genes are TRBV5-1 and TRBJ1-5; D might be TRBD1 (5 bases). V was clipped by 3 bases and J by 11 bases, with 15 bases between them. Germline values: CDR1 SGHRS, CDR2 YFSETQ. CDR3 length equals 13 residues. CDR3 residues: CASSSLPGGAQHF. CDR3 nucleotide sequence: TGCGCCAGCAGCTCTCTACCCGGAGGGGCCCAGCATTTT.

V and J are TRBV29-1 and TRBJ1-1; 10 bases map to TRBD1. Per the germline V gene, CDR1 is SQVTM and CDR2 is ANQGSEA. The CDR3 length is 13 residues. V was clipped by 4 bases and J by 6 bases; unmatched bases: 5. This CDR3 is CSVVGQGRSEAFF. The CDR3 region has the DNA TGCAGCGTTGTGGGACAGGGGCGGTCTGAAGCTTTCTTT.

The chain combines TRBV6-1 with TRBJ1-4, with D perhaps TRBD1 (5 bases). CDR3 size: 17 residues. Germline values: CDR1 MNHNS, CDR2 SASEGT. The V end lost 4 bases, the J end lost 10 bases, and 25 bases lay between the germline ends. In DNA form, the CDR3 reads TGTGCCAGCAGTGTTTCTGCGACCGGGACGCCGGAGGGAAAACTGTTTTTT. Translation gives CASSVSATGTPEGKLFF.

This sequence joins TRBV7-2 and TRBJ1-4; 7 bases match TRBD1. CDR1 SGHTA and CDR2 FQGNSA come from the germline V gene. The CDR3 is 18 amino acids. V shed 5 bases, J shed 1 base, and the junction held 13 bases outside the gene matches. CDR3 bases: TGTGCCAGCAGCGAAACGACAGGGTATCTGGGAACTAATGAAAAACTGTTTTTT. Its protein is CASSETTGYLGTNEKLFF.

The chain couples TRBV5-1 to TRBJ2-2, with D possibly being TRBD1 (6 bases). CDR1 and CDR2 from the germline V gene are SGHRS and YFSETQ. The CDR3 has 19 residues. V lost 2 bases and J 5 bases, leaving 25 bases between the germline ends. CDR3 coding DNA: TGCGCCAGCAGCTTTCCAAATGGGGGCCGGGTTTTAGGGACCGGGGAGCTGTTTTTT. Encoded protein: CASSFPNGGRVLGTGELFF.

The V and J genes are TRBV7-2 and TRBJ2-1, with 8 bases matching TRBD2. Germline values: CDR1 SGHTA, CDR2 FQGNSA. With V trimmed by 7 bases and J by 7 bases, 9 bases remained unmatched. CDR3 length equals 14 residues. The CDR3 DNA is TGTGCCAGCACCAAATTAGCGGGGTGGAATGAGCAGTTCTTC. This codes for CASTKLAGWNEQFF.

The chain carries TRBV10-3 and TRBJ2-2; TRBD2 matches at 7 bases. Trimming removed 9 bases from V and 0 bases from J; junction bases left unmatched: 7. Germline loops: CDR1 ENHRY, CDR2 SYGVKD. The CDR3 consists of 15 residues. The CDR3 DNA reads TGTGCCATAGACTCGGGACTATCGAACACCGGGGAGCTGTTTTTT. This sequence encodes CAIDSGLSNTGELFF.

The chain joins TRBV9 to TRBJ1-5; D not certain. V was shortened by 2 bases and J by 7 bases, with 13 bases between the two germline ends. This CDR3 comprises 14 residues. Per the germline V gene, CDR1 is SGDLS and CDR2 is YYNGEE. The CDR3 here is CASSVGREGQPQHF. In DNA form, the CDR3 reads TGTGCCAGCAGCGTGGGGAGGGAAGGACAGCCCCAGCATTTT.

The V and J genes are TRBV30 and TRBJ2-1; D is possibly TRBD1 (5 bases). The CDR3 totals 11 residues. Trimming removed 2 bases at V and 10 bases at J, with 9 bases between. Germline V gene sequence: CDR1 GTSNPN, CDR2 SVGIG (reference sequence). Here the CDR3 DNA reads TGTGCCTGGAGTAACAGGTGGGAGCAGTTCTTC. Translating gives CAWSNRWEQFF. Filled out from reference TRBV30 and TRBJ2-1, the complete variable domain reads SQTIHQWPATLVQPVGSPLSLECTVEGTSNPNLYWYRQAAGRGLQLLFYSVGIGQISSEVPQNLSASRPQDRQFILSSKKLLLSDSGFYLCAWSNRWEQFFGPGTRLTVL.

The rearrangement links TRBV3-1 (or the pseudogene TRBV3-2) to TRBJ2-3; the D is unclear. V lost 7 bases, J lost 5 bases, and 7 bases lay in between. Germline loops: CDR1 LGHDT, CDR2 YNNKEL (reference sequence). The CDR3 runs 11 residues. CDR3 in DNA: TGTGCCAGCACGAGAGGAGATACGCAGTATTTT. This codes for CASTRGDTQYF.

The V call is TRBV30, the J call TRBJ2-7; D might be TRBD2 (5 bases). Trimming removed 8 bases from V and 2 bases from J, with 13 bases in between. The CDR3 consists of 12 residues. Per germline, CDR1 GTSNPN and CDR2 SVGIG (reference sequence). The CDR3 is CAGQDGTYEQYF. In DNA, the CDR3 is TGTGCCGGGCAGGACGGGACCTACGAGCAGTACTTC.

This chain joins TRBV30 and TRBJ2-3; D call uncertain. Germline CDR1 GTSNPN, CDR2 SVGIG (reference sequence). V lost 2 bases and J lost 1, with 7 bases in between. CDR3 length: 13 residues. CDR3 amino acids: CAWSLSGTDTQYF. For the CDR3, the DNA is TGTGCCTGGAGTCTCTCGGGCACAGATACGCAGTATTTT. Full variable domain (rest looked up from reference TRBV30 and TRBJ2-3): SQTIHQWPATLVQPVGSPLSLECTVEGTSNPNLYWYRQAAGRGLQLLFYSVGIGQISSEVPQNLSASRPQDRQFILSSKKLLLSDSGFYLCAWSLSGTDTQYFGPGTRLTVL.

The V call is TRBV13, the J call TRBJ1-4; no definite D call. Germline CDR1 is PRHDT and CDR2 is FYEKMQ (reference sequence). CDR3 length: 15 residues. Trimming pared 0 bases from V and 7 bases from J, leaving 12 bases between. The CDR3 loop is CASSLGPQVGEKLFF. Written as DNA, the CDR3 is TGTGCCAGCAGCTTAGGTCCGCAGGTTGGTGAAAAACTGTTTTTT.

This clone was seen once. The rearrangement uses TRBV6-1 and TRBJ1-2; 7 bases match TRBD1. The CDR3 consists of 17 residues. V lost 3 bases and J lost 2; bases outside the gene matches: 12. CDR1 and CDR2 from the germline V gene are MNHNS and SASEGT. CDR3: CASSDGPMRGQNYGYTF. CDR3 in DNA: TGTGCCAGCAGTGACGGACCTATGAGGGGGCAGAACTATGGCTACACCTTC.

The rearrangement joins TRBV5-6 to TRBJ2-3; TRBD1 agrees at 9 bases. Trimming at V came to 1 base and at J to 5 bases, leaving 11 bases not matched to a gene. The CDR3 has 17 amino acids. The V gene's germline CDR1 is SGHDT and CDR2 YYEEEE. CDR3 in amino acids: CASSLTVGQGWEDTQYF. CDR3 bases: TGTGCCAGCAGCTTGACGGTTGGACAGGGGTGGGAAGATACGCAGTATTTT.

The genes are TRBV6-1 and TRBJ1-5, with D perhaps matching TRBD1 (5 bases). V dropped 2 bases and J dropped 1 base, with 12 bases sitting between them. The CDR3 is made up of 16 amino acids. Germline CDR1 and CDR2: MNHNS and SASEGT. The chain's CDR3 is CASSELATVSNQPQHF. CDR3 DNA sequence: TGTGCCAGCAGTGAATTGGCGACAGTAAGCAATCAGCCCCAGCATTTT.

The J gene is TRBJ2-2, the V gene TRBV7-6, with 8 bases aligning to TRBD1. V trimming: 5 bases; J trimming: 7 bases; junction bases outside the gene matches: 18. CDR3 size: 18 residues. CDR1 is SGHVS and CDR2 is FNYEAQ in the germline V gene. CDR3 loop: CASSLQAGTGLTHGELFF. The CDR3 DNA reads TGTGCCAGCAGCCTACAGGCCGGGACAGGTCTAACCCACGGGGAGCTGTTTTTT.

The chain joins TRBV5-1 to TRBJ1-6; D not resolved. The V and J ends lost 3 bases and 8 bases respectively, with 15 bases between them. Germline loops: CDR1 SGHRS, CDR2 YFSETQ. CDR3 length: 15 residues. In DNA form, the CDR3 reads TGCGCCAGCAGCTCCCTCGGGGTCGGGGATTCACCCCTCCACTTT. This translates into CASSSLGVGDSPLHF.